This T cell receptor beta chain comes out of a study of vaccination effects on CD4 cells after COVID-19. Study-level background: Sequencing was preceded by expansion of antigen-specific CD4+ T cells with viral peptide pools in the ViraFEST assay. Study conclusions and caveats: Few convalescent patients and no early post-infection timepoints were included in the study.

CD4+ T cells were isolated after around 9 days of culture. Two-dose BNT162b2 or mRNA-1273 vaccination was given to participants. Vaccine recipients, nucleocapsid antibody negative, had no prior SARS-CoV-2 infection. Half the medium was replaced with IL-2 medium on days 3 and 7. Details on this clone: Its antigen is as yet unknown.

The method was immunoSEQ multiplex PCR; TCRdb's version includes in-frame clones alone and lacks a portion of them. Altogether approximately 74,000 clones are present, around 69% being singletons, with the ten largest covering less than 2.5%. V lost 6 bases to trimming and J lost 3 bases; unmatched junction nucleotides: 4. The CDR3 extends over 15 amino acids. Germline values: CDR1 MNHEY, CDR2 SVGAGI. This chain joins TRBV6-5 and TRBJ2-3; 12 nucleotides match TRBD2. The sequencing used CD4+ T cells from PBMCs cultured without peptide, collected after COVID-19 vaccination. The receptor's source is a human donor who received a COVID-19 vaccine. The DNA of the CDR3 is TGTGCCAGCAGCCCCCTAGCGGGGGGGACAGATACGCAGTATTTT. It encodes CASSPLAGGTDTQYF.